Reported below is one T cell receptor (beta chain). A much larger clone differs by one base, so this may be a read error. In TCRdb, the reads were re-called with MiXCR into one record per CDR3 protein. The data show roughly 320,000 distinct CDR3 sequences, over 7.5% seen once. The data were obtained in a study of T cell repertoires in cytomegalovirus infection. The CDR3 consists of 14 residues. Germline V gene sequence: CDR1 MDHEN, CDR2 SYDVKM. The V end lost 10 bases, the J end lost 4 bases, and 19 bases lay between the germline ends. The specimen was PBMCs. This sequence originates from a human donor in good health (CMV status not recorded). Some clones in this sample may be carry-over from other donors' samples. The chain joins TRBV28 to TRBJ1-2, with D unresolved. The CDR3 DNA follows: TGTGCCAACAGACAACCTGGACGGTCCTATGGCTACACCTTC. It yields the protein CANRQPGRSYGYTF.